The rows below give T cell receptor beta chains drawn from one sample of a study of breast tumors, draining lymph nodes, adjacent tissues. TCRdb called the multiplex PCR reads again in MiXCR, with one record for every CDR3 protein. The top ten clones hold more than 25% of a sample with roughly 14,000 distinct CDR3 sequences, over 45% of them seen once. The sequencing sample was made of tumor-adjacent breast tissue. These receptor sequences come from a female donor with breast cancer. Some clones in this sample may be carry-over from other donors' samples. The CDR3 runs from the conserved cysteine through the conserved F or W. D genes are given only for firm matches. Clone sizes are given selectively: once, few, many, or a class where the clone is expanded.

>TRBV9|.|many|TRBJ2-5
CASSVEGGAVGETQYF
TGTGCCAGCAGCGTAGAGGGGGGGGCGGTAGGCGAGACCCAGTACTTC
>TRBV2|TRBD1|many|TRBJ2-5
CASRGGGGTQYF
TGTGCCAGCAGAGGGGGCGGAGGGACCCAGTACTTC
>TRBV10-3|.|.|TRBJ2-1
CAITADSYNEQFF
TGTGCCATCACCGCAGACTCCTACAATGAGCAGTTCTTC
>TRBV7-9|TRBD2|.|TRBJ2-1
CASSQDKREREQFF
TGTGCCAGCAGCCAAGATAAGCGGGAGCGGGAGCAGTTCTTC
>TRBV27|.|once|TRBJ2-1
CASRGSSYNEQFF
TGTGCCAGCAGGGGGAGCTCCTACAATGAGCAGTTCTTC
>TRBV2|.|many|TRBJ2-6
CASSARSGANVLTF
TGTGCCAGCAGTGCAAGGTCCGGGGCCAACGTCCTGACTTTC
>TRBV12-3/TRBV12-4|.|large|TRBJ2-5
CASSPSGTWQETQYF
TGTGCCAGCAGTCCCTCCGGGACATGGCAAGAGACCCAGTACTTC
>TRBV4-3|.|few|TRBJ1-3
CASSPKPFNTIYF
TGCGCCAGCAGTCCGAAGCCATTTAACACCATATATTTT
>TRBV6-4|.|.|TRBJ1-5
CASSDKEDGQHF
TGTGCCAGCAGTGACAAAGAGGACGGCCAGCATTTT
>TRBV20-1|TRBD2|many|TRBJ2-3
CSARGGGGAGGPIDTQYF
TGCAGTGCTAGAGGAGGGGGAGGAGCGGGGGGGCCCATAGATACGCAGTATTTT
>TRBV9|.|.|TRBJ1-6
CASSVDRDSPLHF
TGTGCCAGCAGCGTAGACAGGGATTCACCCCTCCACTTT
>TRBV9|.|many|TRBJ2-2
CASSDTRTDTNTGELFF
TGTGCCAGCAGCGACACGCGGACAGACACGAACACCGGGGAGCTGTTTTTT
>TRBV6-5|.|many|TRBJ2-1
CASSYGIGSYNEQFF
TGTGCCAGCAGTTACGGCATTGGCTCCTACAATGAGCAGTTCTTC
>TRBV14|.|.|TRBJ2-3
CASGADRRVDTQSF
TGTGCCAGCGGGGCAGACAGGAGGGTAGATACGCAGTCTTTT
>TRBV11-2|TRBD1|.|TRBJ2-7
CASSETGGPLVQYF
TGTGCCAGCAGCGAGACAGGGGGCCCACTAGTGCAGTACTTC
>TRBV5-1|TRBD1|many|TRBJ1-5
CASSAGTVNQPQHF
TGCGCCAGCAGCGCCGGGACAGTTAATCAGCCCCAGCATTTT
>TRBV7-7|.|medium-sized|TRBJ2-1
CASSPTGNEQFF
TGTGCTAGCAGCCCCACGGGAAATGAGCAGTTCTTC
>TRBV5-1|TRBD1|.|TRBJ2-1
CASSSGQGSYNEQFF
TGCGCCAGCAGCTCCGGACAGGGGTCCTACAATGAGCAGTTCTTC
>TRBV7-8|.|few|TRBJ2-5
CASSLAGTGQETQHF
TGTGCCAGCAGCTTAGCAGGTACCGGCCAAGAGACCCAGCACTTC
>TRBV20-1|TRBD1|.|TRBJ1-4
CSAEQGAMREKLFF
TGCAGTGCAGAACAGGGGGCGATGCGTGAAAAACTGTTTTTT
>TRBV11-2|.|.|TRBJ2-7
CASSFRTAYEQYF
TGTGCCAGCAGCTTTAGGACCGCCTACGAGCAGTACTTC
>TRBV20-1|.|.|TRBJ2-1
CSARERGPKGEQFF
TGCAGTGCTAGGGAACGAGGGCCTAAGGGTGAGCAGTTCTTC
>TRBV5-8|.|many|TRBJ2-3
CASSSGTRTDTQYF
TGTGCCAGCAGCTCCGGGACTCGCACAGATACGCAGTATTTT
>TRBV30|TRBD1|.|TRBJ2-3
CAWFSRDRICTDTQYF
TGTGCCTGGTTCTCCCGGGACAGGATTTGCACAGATACGCAGTATTTT
>TRBV2|.|.|TRBJ2-6
CASYFAGANVLTF
TGTGCCAGCTATTTCGCTGGGGCCAACGTCCTGACTTTC
>TRBV5-6|TRBD1|many|TRBJ1-4
CASSQDREYEKLFF
TGTGCCAGCAGCCAGGACAGGGAGTACGAAAAACTGTTTTTT
>TRBV20-1|.|.|TRBJ1-2
CSARRGPNYGYTF
TGCAGTGCTCGCCGGGGACCTAACTATGGCTACACCTTC
>TRBV19|TRBD2|many|TRBJ2-1
CASSSTSAPSYNEQFF
TGTGCCAGTAGTTCTACTAGCGCGCCCTCCTACAATGAGCAGTTCTTC
>TRBV6-5|.|many|TRBJ2-2
CASSFQAAPMNTGELFF
TGTGCCAGCAGTTTCCAAGCAGCCCCAATGAACACCGGGGAGCTGTTTTTT
>TRBV18|.|once|TRBJ2-7
CASSSSAFYEQYF
TGTGCCAGCTCATCATCGGCTTTCTACGAGCAGTACTTC
>TRBV5-1|TRBD2|.|TRBJ2-1
CASSLGSSGSGNEQFF
TGCGCCAGCAGCTTGGGGAGTAGCGGGAGCGGGAATGAGCAGTTCTTC
>TRBV7-3|.|medium-sized|TRBJ2-5
CASSPTSQETQYF
TGTGCCAGCAGCCCGACTAGCCAAGAGACCCAGTACTTC
>TRBV20-1|.|.|TRBJ1-5
CSVTTGVNQPQHF
TGCAGTGTGACGACAGGCGTCAATCAGCCCCAGCATTTT
>TRBV12-3/TRBV12-4|.|.|TRBJ1-1
CASSLIAEAFF
TGTGCCAGCAGTTTAATCGCTGAAGCTTTCTTT
>TRBV6-6|TRBD2|many|TRBJ2-3
CASSFEAGVTDTQYF
TGTGCCAGCAGTTTTGAGGCGGGAGTGACAGATACGCAGTATTTT
>TRBV6-6|TRBD1|.|TRBJ2-7
CARPSYRDRGFFNEQYF
TGTGCTAGACCCAGTTACCGGGACAGGGGGTTTTTCAACGAGCAGTACTTC